The 24 T cell receptor beta chains in this list originate from one sample, sequenced in a study of T cell clonality in common variable immunodeficiency. TCRdb keeps only in-frame clones here, not all; method: immunoSEQ multiplex PCR. The sample contains some 15,000 clones, none of them singletons. General study findings and limits: Common variable immunodeficiency TCR beta sequences reportedly had fewer deletions and N-nucleotide insertions.

Which antigens these TCRs recognize remains unknown. The sample taken for sequencing was peripheral blood mononuclear cells. Receptor source: a human donor with common variable immunodeficiency.

This clone was counted only a few times. Read coverage stops 3 residues before the CDR3 terminus; the germline J gene supplies the remainder. The chain recombines TRBV5-1 with TRBJ2-5; D possibly corresponds to TRBD2 (5 bases). This CDR3 is 14 amino acids long. Trimming removed 4 bases from V and 2 bases from J, with 12 bases in between. Germline V gene data show CDR1 as SGHRS and CDR2 as YFSETQ. This CDR3 is CASSMRVPQETQYF. The CDR3 DNA, read in part, is TGCGCCAGCAGCATGAGGGTTCCACAAGAGACC. Full variable domain (outside the CDR3, taken from reference TRBV5-1 and TRBJ2-5): KAGVTQTPRYLIKTRGQQVTLSCSPISGHRSVSWYQQTPGQGLQFLFEYFSETQRNKGNFPGRFSGRQFSNSRSEMNVSTLELGDSALYLCASSMRVPQETQYFGPGTRLLVL.

With regard to this clone: The read ends 3 residues shy of where the CDR3 ends; the end is completed using the germline J gene. The chain recombines TRBV20-1 with TRBJ2-5, with TRBD2 matching over 13 bases. The CDR3 totals 14 residues. V was pared by 4 bases and J by 5 bases, with 4 bases of the junction left unmatched. The V gene's germline CDR1 is DFQATT and CDR2 SNEGSKA (reference sequence). The sequenced CDR3 bases are TGCAGTGCTACGACTAGCGGGGGGCTGGAGACC. Amino acids: CSATTSGGLET. The full CDR3 is CSATTSGGLETQYF.

A word on this clone: The read ends 3 residues early relative to the CDR3; the germline J gene fills the gap. The chain uses TRBV19 and TRBJ2-7; 9 bases align to TRBD2. The V and J ends lost 5 bases and 3 bases, in that order; junction bases with no gene match: 11. CDR3 length: 16 residues. Germline V gene lookup returns CDR1 LNHDA and CDR2 SQIVND (reference sequence). The CDR3: CASSPVEAGGNYEQYF. CDR3 bases read: TGTGCCAGTAGTCCCGTCGAAGCGGGGGGTAACTACGAG.

This clone has more than one count but fewer than ten. The read ends 3 residues early relative to the CDR3; the germline J gene fills the gap. The V and J genes are TRBV7-2 and TRBJ2-5, with no clear D. Germline V gene data show CDR1 as SGHTA and CDR2 as FQGNSA. This CDR3 has 14 residues. The V end lost 1 base, the J end lost 2 bases, and 8 bases lay between the germline ends. CDR3 sequence: CASSLVAVQETQYF. The CDR3 bases that were read are TGTGCCAGCAGCTTAGTGGCAGTACAAGAGACC.

This clone is medium-sized within its sample. The CDR3 end falls 3 residues outside the read, so it is completed with the germline J gene. The chain joins TRBV29-1 to TRBJ1-1; D may be TRBD1 (6 bases). CDR1 SQVTM and CDR2 ANQGSEA come from the germline V gene. V lost 6 bases to trimming and J lost 7 bases, with 18 bases between them. The CDR3 contains 13 residues. The CDR3 is CSVARGGAREAFF. The CDR3 bases that were read are TGCAGCGTCGCCCGAGGGGGGGCCCGTGAA. Full variable domain (missing parts from reference TRBV29-1 and TRBJ1-1): SAVISQKPSRDICQRGTSLTIQCQVDSQVTMMFWYRQQPGQSLTLIATANQGSEATYESGFVIDKFPISRPNLTFSTLTVSNMSPEDSSIYLCSVARGGAREAFFGQGTRLTVV.

This clone came up a few times. Coverage ceases 3 residues before the CDR3 finishes, and the germline J gene fills in the end. V is TRBV10-3 and J is TRBJ2-7; 10 bases agree with TRBD1. Germline V lookup: CDR1 ENHRY, CDR2 SYGVKD. V lost 8 bases and J lost 3; bases outside the gene matches: 4. The CDR3 is 13 amino acids. The CDR3 here is CAIGTGEGYEQYF. CDR3 DNA, as far as it was read: TGTGCCATCGGGACAGGGGAAGGCTACGAG.

This clone was counted only a few times. With the read ending 3 residues before the CDR3 end, the germline J gene is used to fill in that end. The V gene is TRBV29-1, the J gene TRBJ2-7; D possibly corresponds to TRBD1 (5 bases). Germline V gene lookup returns CDR1 SQVTM and CDR2 ANQGSEA. The CDR3 length is 14 residues. Trimming removed 2 bases from V and 6 bases from J, with 17 bases in between. Partial CDR3 DNA: TGCAGCGTTGAATTTGGGGCCCCCCTTCGCGAG. The encoded protein is CSVEFGAPLRE. Given in full, the CDR3 is CSVEFGAPLREQYF.

Comment on this clone: The missing CDR3 end, 3 residues past where the read stops, is filled in from the germline J gene. The rearrangement links TRBV2 to TRBJ2-5; 10 nucleotides align to TRBD1. Trimming removed 6 bases from V and 3 bases from J; junction bases left unmatched: 4. Germline loops: CDR1 SNHLY, CDR2 FYNNEI. This CDR3 region has 14 residues. CDR3: CASSRDRGKETQYF. The DNA read from the CDR3 is TGTGCCAGCAGCCGGGACAGGGGTAAAGAGACC. The full variable domain, with the rest looked up from reference TRBV2 and TRBJ2-5, is EPEVTQTPSHQVTQMGQEVILRCVPISNHLYFYWYRQILGQKVEFLVSFYNNEISEKSEIFDDQFSVERPDGSNFTLKIRSTKLEDSAMYFCASSRDRGKETQYFGPGTRLLVL.

This clone has a handful of counts. The DNA ends 3 residues before the CDR3 does, and the rest of the CDR3 is filled in from the germline J gene. The genes are TRBV7-2 and TRBJ2-7; 10 nucleotides match TRBD1. V was clipped by 1 base and J by 5 bases; unmatched bases: 5. The CDR3 extends over 15 amino acids. Germline loops: CDR1 SGHTA, CDR2 FQGNSA. The CDR3 DNA, read in part, is TGTGCCAGCAGCTTAGGAGGGACAGGGGCCAACGAG. Its translation is CASSLGGTGANE. The full CDR3 reads CASSLGGTGANEQYF.

Comments on this clone: The junction and the germline gene differ at one end; a read error may be behind it. The CDR3 end falls 3 residues outside the read, so it is completed with the germline J gene. This chain joins TRBV7-9 and TRBJ2-5; either TRBD1 or TRBD2 may fit D (5 bases each). Germline V gene data show CDR1 as SEHNR and CDR2 as FQNEAQ (reference sequence). The CDR3 is 15 amino acids. The DNA read from the CDR3 is TGTGCCAGCAGCGTTAAGGGGAGACAGCAAGATACC. It yields the protein CASSVKGRQQDT. The full CDR3 protein is CASSVKGRQQDTQYF.

This clone was found a few times. The sequenced fragment ends 3 residues before the CDR3 boundary, so the rest is inferred from the germline J gene. The chain carries TRBV6-1 and TRBJ2-7; 8 positions match TRBD2. V lost 2 bases, J lost 5 bases, and 14 bases stayed unmatched. Germline CDR1 and CDR2: MNHNS and SASEGT. The CDR3 loop spans 17 amino acids. CDR3 sequence reads: CASSESFGAGGPNEQYF. The CDR3 DNA, read in part, is TGTGCCAGCAGTGAAAGCTTCGGGGCGGGGGGCCCCAACGAG.

In its sample, this clone is medium-sized. The read comes to an end 3 residues before the CDR3 does, leaving the germline J gene to fill in the end. The chain couples TRBV20-1 to TRBJ1-6; a possible D gene is TRBD1 (6 bases). Germline lookup yields CDR1 DFQATT and CDR2 SNEGSKA (reference sequence). The CDR3 has 13 residues. Between the trimmed V and J ends, which lost 1 base and 9 bases, there was a span of 10 bases. CDR3 DNA, as far as it was read: TGCAGTGCTAGAGGAGGGGGAGCTTCACCC. The encoded protein is CSARGGGASP. Given in full, the CDR3 is CSARGGGASPLHF.

This clone was seen a few times. The read comes to an end 3 residues before the CDR3 does, leaving the germline J gene to fill in the end. The chain recombines TRBV19 with TRBJ1-1, with TRBD1 matching 8 bases. Germline trimming cut 6 bases from V and 4 bases from J; bases unmatched to any gene: 13. Germline loops: CDR1 LNHDA, CDR2 SQIVND (reference sequence). This CDR3 has 16 residues. CDR3: CASRSGTGGVSTEAFF. The sequenced part of the CDR3 DNA is TGTGCCAGTAGATCCGGGACAGGTGGTGTGAGCACTGAA.

To note about this clone: Coverage ceases 3 residues before the CDR3 finishes, and the germline J gene fills in the end. The chain employs TRBV6-2 or TRBV6-3 and TRBJ2-5, with 7 bases that match TRBD1. This CDR3 region has 13 residues. The V gene's germline CDR1 is MNHEY and CDR2 SVGEGT. V shed 6 bases, J shed 2 bases, and the junction held 3 bases outside the gene matches. CDR3 DNA (partial): TGTGCCAGCAGATTACAGGGGCAAGAGACC. Its translation: CASRLQGQET. The whole CDR3 sequence reads CASRLQGQETQYF.

On this clone: The read ends 3 residues before the CDR3 terminus; that terminus is restored from the germline J gene. The gene calls are TRBV20-1 and TRBJ1-5, with 10 bases identical to TRBD1. This CDR3 contains 16 residues. Germline V gives CDR1 DFQATT, CDR2 SNEGSKA (reference sequence). V lost 3 bases to trimming and J lost 3 bases; unmatched junction nucleotides: 8. CDR3 protein: CSASAGTGDFNQPQHF. The CDR3 bases that were read are TGCAGTGCTAGCGCCGGGACAGGGGACTTCAATCAGCCC.

This clone was seen only a few times. The sequenced fragment ends 3 residues before the CDR3 boundary, so the rest is inferred from the germline J gene. The chain employs TRBV19 and TRBJ1-5; 8 bases align to TRBD1. Germline lookup yields CDR1 LNHDA and CDR2 SQIVND (reference sequence). V shed 4 bases, J shed 2 bases, and the junction held 7 bases outside the gene matches. The CDR3 has 16 amino acids. The covered CDR3 bases are TGTGCCAGTAGTACGTACAGGGGGAACGGCAATCAGCCC. This gives the protein CASSTYRGNGNQP. The whole CDR3 protein reads CASSTYRGNGNQPQHF. Supplemented by reference TRBV19 and TRBJ1-5, the full variable domain reads DGGITQSPKYLFRKEGQNVTLSCEQNLNHDAMYWYRQDPGQGLRLIYYSQIVNDFQKGDIAEGYSVSREKKESFPLTVTSAQKNPTAFYLCASSTYRGNGNQPQHFGDGTRLSIL.

Note on this clone: Read sequence stops 3 residues before the CDR3 end, and the germline J gene provides the missing end. The J gene is TRBJ2-1, the V gene TRBV19; no clear D gene. The CDR3 has 12 amino acids. Germline values: CDR1 LNHDA, CDR2 SQIVND (reference sequence). V dropped 5 bases and J dropped 8 bases, with 10 bases sitting between them. The CDR3 here is CASSVTLDEQFF. The CDR3 DNA, read in part, is TGTGCCAGTAGTGTGACTTTGGATGAG.

For this clone: The CDR3 extends 3 residues past the end of the read, so its final part is completed from the germline J gene. V gene TRBV18 combines with J gene TRBJ2-3; 12 positions match TRBD2. Germline V gene data show CDR1 as KGHSH and CDR2 as LQKENI. The V gene end was trimmed by 3 bases and the J gene end by 3 bases; junction bases not matched to a gene: 7. The CDR3 has 17 amino acids. CDR3: CASSPLAGGLGTDTQYF. The sequenced CDR3 bases are TGTGCCAGCTCACCCCTAGCGGGGGGGCTCGGTACAGATACG.

This clone was recorded a few times. The sequence runs out 3 residues before the end of the CDR3; the remainder is reconstructed from the germline J gene. The chain links TRBV2 to TRBJ2-1, with 10 nucleotides matching TRBD1. CDR1 SNHLY and CDR2 FYNNEI come from the germline V gene. The CDR3 is made up of 14 amino acids. The V segment lost 8 bases and the J segment 7 bases; nucleotides outside the gene matches: 8. The CDR3 protein is CASGWDRGKNEQFF. The covered CDR3 bases are TGTGCCAGCGGCTGGGACAGGGGTAAAAATGAG. Combining the CDR3 with reference TRBV2 and TRBJ2-1 gives the whole variable domain EPEVTQTPSHQVTQMGQEVILRCVPISNHLYFYWYRQILGQKVEFLVSFYNNEISEKSEIFDDQFSVERPDGSNFTLKIRSTKLEDSAMYFCASGWDRGKNEQFFGPGTRLTVL.

A note on this clone: The read is 3 residues too short to cover the CDR3 end, so that end is filled in from the germline J gene. This rearrangement joins TRBV19 to TRBJ1-5; 8 nucleotides align to TRBD1. V lost 2 bases and J lost 3; bases outside the gene matches: 6. Per germline, CDR1 LNHDA and CDR2 SQIVND (reference sequence). CDR3 length: 16 residues. The part of the CDR3 DNA that was read is TGTGCCAGTAGTATATGGGACAGGCAATCCAATCAGCCC. It specifies CASSIWDRQSNQP. The whole CDR3 is CASSIWDRQSNQPQHF.

Of note for this clone: The read halts 3 residues ahead of the CDR3 end, with the missing end drawn from the germline J gene. The gene calls are TRBV2 and TRBJ1-4; weak D call: TRBD1 (5 bases). The CDR3 has 15 amino acids. Trimming removed 7 bases from V and 5 bases from J, with 17 bases in between. From germline, CDR1 is SNHLY and CDR2 FYNNEI. The CDR3 sequence: CASKANQGSNEKLFF. CDR3 DNA (partial): TGTGCCAGCAAGGCCAACCAGGGATCGAATGAAAAA.

This clone was counted a few times. The CDR3 end lies 3 residues beyond the end of the read and is filled in from the germline J gene. V and J are TRBV7-9 and TRBJ1-2; the match to TRBD1 covers 7 bases. The CDR3 is 13 amino acids. After removal of 1 base from V and 7 bases from J, the junction contained 3 bases not matched to a gene. Germline-derived CDR1 and CDR2 are SEHNR and FQNEAQ (reference sequence). Incomplete CDR3 DNA: TGTGCCAGCAGCTTAGAGGGGGCTTTTGGC. It encodes CASSLEGAFG. The entire CDR3 protein is CASSLEGAFGYTF.

This clone was picked up a small number of times. With the read ending 3 residues before the CDR3 end, the germline J gene is used to fill in that end. V usage is TRBV6-2 or TRBV6-3 and J usage is TRBJ2-1, with TRBD1 matching 9 bases. The V gene end was trimmed by 2 bases and the J gene end by 1 base; junction bases not matched to a gene: 3. The CDR3 has 16 residues. The V gene's germline CDR1 is MNHEY and CDR2 SVGEGT. The CDR3: CASSYLGTGSYNEQFF. The part of the CDR3 DNA that was read is TGTGCCAGCAGTTACCTCGGGACAGGGTCCTACAATGAG.

On this clone: The DNA ends 3 residues before the CDR3 does, and the rest of the CDR3 is filled in from the germline J gene. This chain connects TRBV7-8 to TRBJ2-3; TRBD2 aligns across 16 bases. CDR3 length: 18 residues. Germline CDR1 reads SGHVS; CDR2 reads FQNEAQ. V was clipped by 8 bases and J by 4 bases; unmatched bases: 12. CDR3 loop: CASLTGTSGGGWADTQYF. The sequenced part of the CDR3 DNA is TGTGCCAGCTTGACCGGGACTAGCGGGGGGGGGTGGGCAGATACG.